This T cell receptor beta chain was sequenced during a study of blood T cell repertoires in COVID-19. On the study more broadly: Sample material is recorded as cDNA or gDNA derived from T cells, B-cell-depleted T cells, or PBMCs.

The age range of participants was about 18 to 100 years, with residence in under 30 US areas. Participant-given clinical history determined each cohort assignment. Original processing methods: Cell counts per sample came from amplifying reference gene primers. Repertoires were generated with immunoSEQ multiplex PCR, while TCRdb's copy carries only in-frame clones and drops some. The V and J calls and clone size are taken from that table; D and trimming were inferred from the DNA. The sample lists more than 300,000 clones, more than 75% occurring once. CDR1 is SGHRS and CDR2 is YFSETQ in the germline V gene. The length of the CDR3 is 16 residues. Trimming took 0 bases from V and 3 from J; bases not matched to a gene: 8.

This clonotype originated in a woman between 18 and 29 years old who had recovered from COVID-19. Sequenced: PBMCs or T cells enriched from blood (not recorded which). The rearrangement joins TRBV5-1 to TRBJ2-7; 8 nucleotides align to TRBD1. The CDR3, as DNA: TGCGCCAGCAGCTTGGGGGCCCGGACAGGGCACTACGAGCAGTACTTC. This gives the protein CASSLGARTGHYEQYF. Full variable domain (remainder filled in from reference TRBV5-1 and TRBJ2-7): KAGVTQTPRYLIKTRGQQVTLSCSPISGHRSVSWYQQTPGQGLQFLFEYFSETQRNKGNFPGRFSGRQFSNSRSEMNVSTLELGDSALYLCASSLGARTGHYEQYFGPGTRLTVT.